The 21 T cell receptor beta chains presented below share a single source sample, sequenced in a study of blood T cell repertoires in COVID-19. The data were produced by immunoSEQ multiplex PCR, yet TCRdb's version contains in-frame clones alone and is incomplete. Of hundreds of thousands of clones in the sample, 90% were seen once. The sample comprised peripheral blood. The receptor source for this set is a woman aged 18-30 years with acute or convalescent COVID-19.

This sequence joins TRBV7-9 and TRBJ1-1; the D gene is possibly TRBD1 (6 bases). The CDR3 totals 12 residues. CDR1 and CDR2 (germline): SEHNR, FQNEAQ (reference sequence). The V end was cut by 6 bases, the J end by 6 bases, with 11 bases between. The CDR3 sequence: CASSDQGPEAFF. The CDR3 region has the DNA TGTGCCAGCAGTGATCAGGGGCCTGAAGCTTTCTTT.

A remark on this clone: The identical CDR3 is also encoded by other nucleotide sequences in the sample. This chain links TRBV30 with TRBJ1-2; unclear D gene. The germline V gene encodes CDR1 GTSNPN and CDR2 SVGIG (reference sequence). The CDR3 contains 11 residues. Trimming removed 0 bases from V and 8 bases from J, with 7 bases in between. This CDR3 reads CAWSVGGGYTF. The CDR3 DNA reads TGTGCCTGGAGTGTCGGAGGCGGCTACACCTTC.

The J gene is TRBJ2-1, the V gene TRBV24-1, with no clear D. The CDR3 length is 17 residues. Deletions cut 4 bases from V and 0 bases from J, with 15 bases between. Germline V gene data show CDR1 as KGHDR and CDR2 as SFDVKD. The CDR3 DNA reads as TGTGCCACCAGTGAGGGCTCACACCCGAGCTCCTACAATGAGCAGTTCTTC. It specifies CATSEGSHPSSYNEQFF.

The chain employs TRBV9 and TRBJ1-2, with 9 bases fitting TRBD1. Germline V gives CDR1 SGDLS, CDR2 YYNGEE. This CDR3 spans 15 amino acids. Trimming took 4 bases from V and 4 from J; bases not matched to a gene: 8. DNA of the CDR3: TGTGCCAGCAGCCCGCGGACAGGGGATACCTATGGCTACACCTTC. It codes for CASSPRTGDTYGYTF.

This chain connects TRBV4-1 to TRBJ1-5; D uncertain. This CDR3 region has 18 residues. Per the germline V gene, CDR1 is MGHRA and CDR2 is YSYEKL. Deletions cut 0 bases from V and 1 base from J, with 16 bases between. DNA for the CDR3: TGCGCCAGCAGCCAAGAGTGGAAGGACTGGATGAGCAATCAGCCCCAGCATTTT. Its protein product is CASSQEWKDWMSNQPQHF.

The chain employs TRBV2 and TRBJ2-7; D not resolved. The CDR3 spans 11 residues. Trimming stripped 6 bases from V and 4 bases from J, with 7 bases between. CDR1 and CDR2 from the germline V gene are SNHLY and FYNNEI. CDR3 sequence reads: CASSPEYEQYF. The CDR3 region has the DNA TGTGCCAGCAGCCCTGAGTACGAGCAGTACTTC.

This clone was observed a single time. The V gene is TRBV10-3, the J gene TRBJ1-2, with a tentative D call TRBD1 (6 bases). The CDR3 loop spans 16 amino acids. Trimming took off 0 bases at V and 6 bases at J, with 17 bases between the two ends. Germline V gene data show CDR1 as ENHRY and CDR2 as SYGVKD. The CDR3 nucleotides are TGTGCCATCAGTGAGTCGAGGTCGTCAGGGGTGGATGGCTACACCTTC. It yields the protein CAISESRSSGVDGYTF.

This rearrangement joins TRBV2 to TRBJ1-2; tentatively, D is TRBD1 (6 bases). The CDR3 length is 14 residues. CDR1 and CDR2 from the germline V gene are SNHLY and FYNNEI. Trimming removed 6 bases at V and 2 bases at J, with 13 bases between. The CDR3 sequence: CASRRPGQNYGYTF. For the CDR3, the DNA is TGTGCCAGCAGGCGCCCGGGACAAAACTATGGCTACACCTTC. Full variable domain (rest looked up from reference TRBV2 and TRBJ1-2): EPEVTQTPSHQVTQMGQEVILRCVPISNHLYFYWYRQILGQKVEFLVSFYNNEISEKSEIFDDQFSVERPDGSNFTLKIRSTKLEDSAMYFCASRRPGQNYGYTFGSGTRLTVV.

The genes are TRBV4-1 and TRBJ1-3, with D possibly TRBD1 on 6 matching bases. The CDR3 runs 17 residues. Trimming cost V 6 bases and J 7 bases, with 25 bases left between them. Germline V CDR1 and CDR2: MGHRA, YSYEKL. This chain's CDR3 is CASRSTSGAFSGNTIYF. The DNA of the CDR3 is TGCGCCAGCAGGTCTACCTCAGGGGCATTTTCCGGGAACACCATATATTTT.

The V gene is TRBV5-1, the J gene TRBJ1-2; D call uncertain. Per germline, CDR1 SGHRS and CDR2 YFSETQ. V lost 0 bases and J lost 4, with 16 bases in between. The CDR3 contains 16 residues. CDR3 sequence reads: CASSLALVDTGYGYTF. The CDR3 DNA reads as TGCGCCAGCAGCTTGGCGCTGGTGGATACGGGCTATGGCTACACCTTC.

This clone was observed once. The chain links TRBV7-9 to TRBJ1-5; 10 bases map to TRBD1. Trimming at V came to 5 bases and at J to 1 base, leaving 5 bases not matched to a gene. The germline V gene has CDR1 SEHNR and CDR2 FQNEAQ (reference sequence). The CDR3 loop spans 16 amino acids. The CDR3 reads CASSRWTGGSNQPQHF. DNA of the CDR3: TGTGCCAGCAGCCGATGGACAGGGGGAAGCAATCAGCCCCAGCATTTT.

The V gene is TRBV4-1, the J gene TRBJ2-1; 7 nucleotides agree with TRBD1. Germline values: CDR1 MGHRA, CDR2 YSYEKL. J was trimmed by 6 bases and V by 1 base; bases with no gene match: 12. The CDR3 is 17 amino acids. In nucleotides, the CDR3 is TGCGCCAGCAGCCAAGGTATTTGGACAGGACAGATCAATGAGCAGTTCTTC. It codes for CASSQGIWTGQINEQFF.

The rearrangement links TRBV4-3 to TRBJ2-6; D ambiguous. Deletions cut 0 bases from V and 4 bases from J, with 4 bases between. The germline CDR1 and CDR2 sequences are LGHNA and YSLEER. The CDR3 runs to 14 residues. CDR3 sequence reads: CASSQDVGANVLTF. The DNA for the CDR3 is TGCGCCAGCAGCCAAGATGTAGGGGCCAACGTCCTGACTTTC.

CDR3 DNA: TGTGCCTGGAGTGACGACAGGGGCAGCTCCTACGAGCAGTACTTC. This gives the protein CAWSDDRGSSYEQYF. This chain joins TRBV30 and TRBJ2-7; TRBD1 agrees at 8 bases. Trimming cost V 1 base and J 0 bases; bases outside gene matches: 5. CDR1 GTSNPN and CDR2 SVGIG come from the germline V gene (reference sequence). This CDR3 contains 15 residues.

This rearrangement joins TRBV9 to TRBJ2-1; 8 positions agree with TRBD2. This CDR3 is 16 amino acids long. Germline lookup yields CDR1 SGDLS and CDR2 YYNGEE. The trim removed 0 bases at V and 4 bases at J, leaving 6 bases unmatched. This CDR3 reads CASSVGNSGDYNEQFF. The CDR3 nucleotides read TGTGCCAGCAGCGTAGGTAATAGCGGGGATTACAATGAGCAGTTCTTC.

This clone was seen only once. The chain carries TRBV9 and TRBJ1-1; D gene ambiguous. Germline V gives CDR1 SGDLS, CDR2 YYNGEE. V dropped 3 bases and J dropped 1 base, with 7 bases sitting between them. This CDR3 comprises 13 residues. The CDR3 DNA reads as TGTGCCAGCAGCGACTCAAGGAACACTGAAGCTTTCTTT. It codes for CASSDSRNTEAFF.

The rearrangement links TRBV4-1 to TRBJ1-3, with D possibly matching TRBD1 (6 bases). This CDR3 region has 17 residues. Germline loops: CDR1 MGHRA, CDR2 YSYEKL. V lost 0 bases, J lost 2 bases, and 14 bases lay in between. In DNA form, the CDR3 reads TGCGCCAGCAGCCAAGAAGGGGGGGAATTGGCTGGAAACACCATATATTTT. Protein: CASSQEGGELAGNTIYF.

This clone was counted a single time. The V gene is TRBV5-6, the J gene TRBJ2-6; no firm D call. There are 15 residues in the CDR3. The V end was cut by 4 bases, the J end by 0 bases, with 8 bases between. Per the germline V gene, CDR1 is SGHDT and CDR2 is YYEEEE. CDR3 nucleotides: TGTGCCAGCAGCCGAGTCTTCTCTGGGGCCAACGTCCTGACTTTC. This encodes CASSRVFSGANVLTF.

The chain carries TRBV4-1 and TRBJ1-1; the match to TRBD1 covers 7 bases. This CDR3 is 15 amino acids long. CDR1 is MGHRA, CDR2 YSYEKL, per germline. The J segment lost 7 bases and the V segment lost 0 bases, leaving 8 bases of the junction unmatched. For the CDR3, the DNA is TGCGCCAGCAGCCAAGATCGGGAGGGGGCGAATGAAGCTTTCTTT. Protein product: CASSQDREGANEAFF.

V usage is TRBV4-3 and J usage is TRBJ1-5, with D hard to call. CDR3 length: 15 amino acids. Germline CDR1 is LGHNA and CDR2 is YSLEER. The V end was cut by 0 bases, the J end by 3 bases, with 9 bases between. CDR3 residues: CASSQDDSLNQPQHF. The CDR3 DNA reads TGCGCCAGCAGCCAAGATGACTCTCTCAATCAGCCCCAGCATTTT.

This rearrangement joins TRBV2 to TRBJ2-1; possible D gene TRBD1, 5 bases. This CDR3 comprises 14 residues. V lost 11 bases and J 4 bases, leaving 18 bases between the germline ends. Germline V gene data show CDR1 as SNHLY and CDR2 as FYNNEI. The CDR3 sequence is CALGKRQTYNEQFF. DNA of the CDR3: TGTGCCCTTGGGAAAAGACAGACATACAATGAGCAGTTCTTC.